This T cell receptor beta chain was found in a study of blood T cell repertoires in COVID-19. Study-wide background: Material from acute and convalescent COVID-19 was sourced from the United States, Italy and Spain.

Per germline, CDR1 SGHNT and CDR2 YYREEE (reference sequence). The CDR3 spans 14 residues. Trimming took 1 base from V and 5 from J, leaving 10 bases between them. Assay: immunoSEQ multiplex PCR; the TCRdb copy retains only in-frame clones and omits some. Of 200,000 or so clones listed, over 80% are singletons. The clonotype originates from a woman in her twenties or thirties with acute or convalescent COVID-19. The rearrangement links TRBV5-4 to TRBJ2-1; D gene ambiguous. The sequenced material came from peripheral blood. The CDR3 bases are TGTGCCAGCAGCTTGTTGGTAGCCCACAATGAGCAGTTCTTC. Its translation: CASSLLVAHNEQFF.